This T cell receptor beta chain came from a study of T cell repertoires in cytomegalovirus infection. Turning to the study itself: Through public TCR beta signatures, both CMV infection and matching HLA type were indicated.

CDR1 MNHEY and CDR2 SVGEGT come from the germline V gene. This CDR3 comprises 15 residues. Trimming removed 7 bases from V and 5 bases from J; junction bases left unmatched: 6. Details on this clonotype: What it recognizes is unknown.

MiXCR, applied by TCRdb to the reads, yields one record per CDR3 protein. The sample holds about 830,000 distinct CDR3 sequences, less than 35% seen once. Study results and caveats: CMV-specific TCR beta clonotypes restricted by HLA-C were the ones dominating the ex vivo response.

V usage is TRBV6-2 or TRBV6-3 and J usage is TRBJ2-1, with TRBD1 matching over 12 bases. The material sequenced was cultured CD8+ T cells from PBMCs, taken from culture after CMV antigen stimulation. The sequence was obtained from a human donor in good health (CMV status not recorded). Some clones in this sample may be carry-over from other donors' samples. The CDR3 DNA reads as TGTGCCAGCATTCGGGACAGGGGGCCGGACAATGAGCAGTTCTTC. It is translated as CASIRDRGPDNEQFF.